A single T cell receptor beta chain is shown here with its context. Its specificity is not known. The donors were part of the approximately 130-subject validation cohort, which stood apart from the roughly 670-subject first cohort. These data come from a study of cytomegalovirus exposure and HLA in healthy donors. Study at large: The approximately 120 validation repertoires and the approximately 670 first-cohort repertoires shared a platform, a later analysis reported.

The germline V gene encodes CDR1 SGDLS and CDR2 YYNGEE. This CDR3 is built from 14 residues. The ends lost 4 bases at V and 11 bases at J; junction bases unmatched: 5. Whole-study results and caveats: There were some public TCRs occurring in many donors, but most TCR sequences were rare.

Using immunoSEQ multiplex PCR, the repertoire was profiled, and TCRdb retains in-frame clones only, with some absent. The sample shows 130,000 to 150,000 clones, just over 90% of them seen only once. The sequence came from a man in his late teens or twenties in good health and CMV-seronegative. The sequencing input was PBMCs. This chain connects TRBV9 to TRBJ1-6; 11 bases line up with TRBD1. CDR3 region: CASSPGTGGTPLHF. DNA for the CDR3: TGTGCCAGCAGCCCTGGGACAGGGGGGACACCCCTCCACTTT.